What follows describes a single T cell receptor (beta chain). The antigen is undetermined. The germline gives CDR1 SEHNR, CDR2 FQNEAQ (reference sequence). The V end was cut by 5 bases, the J end by 5 bases, with 18 bases between. The CDR3 runs 16 residues. Sequenced by immunoSEQ multiplex PCR; TCRdb stores in-frame clones only, minus some. Of fewer than 120,000 clones listed, roughly 90% were seen once; the top ten hold around 2.5%. The data belong to a study of T cell responses to AZD1222 COVID-19 vaccine. Study-wide points: White British people made up most donors, females outnumbered males, and clonal diversity was possibly underestimated. Among vaccine-associated CD4 TCRs, coverage spanned spike, with dominance at 160-218 and 743-854. Baseline antibody screening turned up just a handful of seropositive AZD1222 recipients.

The material sequenced was peripheral blood, taken 28 days after the second AZD1222 dose. The chain combines TRBV7-9 with TRBJ1-4; D remains unclear. This sequence originates from an adult who received the AZD1222 COVID-19 vaccine. CDR3 region: CASSPNRGSGNEKLFF. In DNA form, the CDR3 reads TGTGCCAGCAGCCCGAATCGCGGGTCGGGAAATGAAAAACTGTTTTTT.